The 24 T cell receptor beta chains listed next were all sequenced from one sample in a study of identical twins. TCRdb re-called the 5' RACE reads through MiXCR, storing one row per CDR3 protein. The table lists fewer than 650,000 distinct CDR3 sequences, around a tenth of them singletons. These data also featured in a second study, about yellow fever vaccine responses in identical twins.

Sequencing was performed on PBMCs. These receptors originate from a woman between 18 and 29 years old in good health.

This clonotype was recorded a few times. The chain employs TRBV27 and TRBJ2-1; TRBD2 aligns across 8 bases. The germline V gene encodes CDR1 MNHEY and CDR2 SMNVEV (reference sequence). J was trimmed by 2 bases and V by 5 bases; bases with no gene match: 5. The CDR3 runs 15 residues. CDR3 DNA: TGTGCCAGCAGTCCGCAGCGGGAGACCTACAATGAGCAGTTCTTC. This gives the protein CASSPQRETYNEQFF.

This clonotype was picked up many times. The chain links TRBV29-1 to TRBJ2-5; D is possibly TRBD1 (6 bases). V was shortened by 5 bases and J by 4 bases, with 23 bases between the two germline ends. Germline CDR1 is SQVTM and CDR2 is ANQGSEA. The CDR3 is 16 residues long. The CDR3 is CSVLTTSWTDRETQYF. Written as DNA, the CDR3 is TGCAGCGTTCTAACTACAAGCTGGACAGACCGAGAGACCCAGTACTTC.

This clonotype was picked up many times. One end of the junction is discordant with germline, which a read error may explain. V usage is TRBV6-1 and J usage is TRBJ1-1; 8 bases fit TRBD1. Per germline, CDR1 MNHNS and CDR2 SASEGT. The CDR3 covers 13 residues. CDR3 sequence: CASTTDRATGAFF. CDR3 DNA: TGTGCCAGCACAACGGACAGGGCGACTGGAGCTTTCTTT.

The chain uses TRBV10-3 and TRBJ2-7, with D perhaps assigned TRBD1 or TRBD2 (6 bases each). This CDR3 is 13 amino acids long. Germline CDR1 ENHRY, CDR2 SYGVKD. V lost 1 base and J lost 6, with 10 bases in between. In DNA form, the CDR3 reads TGTGCCATCAGTGAGTTTGGGGGGCGCGAGCAGTACTTC. This sequence encodes CAISEFGGREQYF.

This clonotype was detected ten times or more. V and J are TRBV5-1 and TRBJ2-5; possibly TRBD2 for D (5 bases). Trimming took off 5 bases at V and 3 bases at J, with 14 bases between the two ends. The CDR3 is 14 amino acids. Germline lookup yields CDR1 SGHRS and CDR2 YFSETQ. The CDR3 DNA reads as TGCGCCAGCAGGAGGGTCCCAACCGAAGAGACCCAGTACTTC. As protein: CASRRVPTEETQYF. Supplemented by reference TRBV5-1 and TRBJ2-5, the full variable domain reads KAGVTQTPRYLIKTRGQQVTLSCSPISGHRSVSWYQQTPGQGLQFLFEYFSETQRNKGNFPGRFSGRQFSNSRSEMNVSTLELGDSALYLCASRRVPTEETQYFGPGTRLLVL.

Ten or more counts support this clonotype. V is TRBV6-5 and J is TRBJ2-1; a possible D gene is TRBD2 (6 bases). This CDR3 comprises 15 residues. Per the germline V gene, CDR1 is MNHEY and CDR2 is SVGAGI. The V end was cut by 2 bases, the J end by 0 bases, with 8 bases between. The CDR3 coding sequence is TGTGCCAGCAGTTACGACGGGGGCTCCTACAATGAGCAGTTCTTC. It is translated as CASSYDGGSYNEQFF.

The sample holds a few counts of this clonotype. The chain couples TRBV6-5 to TRBJ2-1; TRBD2 matches 7 bases. The CDR3 is 16 residues long. After removal of 2 bases from V and 8 bases from J, the junction contained 12 bases not matched to a gene. Germline V gives CDR1 MNHEY, CDR2 SVGAGI. The CDR3 DNA reads as TGTGCCAGCAGTTACGTTGCGGGAGACTCTGGCGATGAGCAGTTCTTC. It translates to CASSYVAGDSGDEQFF.

This clonotype was recorded at least ten times. This chain connects TRBV12-3 or TRBV12-4 to TRBJ2-1; 12 bases are shared with TRBD2. Trimming removed 3 bases from V and 7 bases from J; junction bases left unmatched: 7. This CDR3 region has 16 residues. The DNA of the CDR3 is TGTGCCAGCAGTTTTGGACTAGCGGGAACTTGGAATGAGCAGTTCTTC. Amino acid sequence: CASSFGLAGTWNEQFF.

The CDR3 nucleotides are TGTGCCAGCACGAACACGGACGTACTCTTCTCCCGGGAGCTGTTTTTT. Translated: CASTNTDVLFSRELFF. The chain joins TRBV2 to TRBJ2-2, with unresolved D. Germline V lookup: CDR1 SNHLY, CDR2 FYNNEI. The CDR3 sequence is 16 residues long. Between the trimmed V and J ends, which lost 7 bases and 9 bases, there was a span of 24 bases.

This clonotype was counted at least ten times. The V gene is TRBV20-1, the J gene TRBJ2-7, with D hard to call. The V gene lost 6 bases and the J gene lost 2 bases, with 11 bases spanning the gap. The CDR3 is 12 residues long. The germline gives CDR1 DFQATT, CDR2 SNEGSKA (reference sequence). CDR3 sequence: CSAPQHAYEQYF. CDR3 sequence (DNA): TGCAGTGCCCCCCAGCATGCCTACGAGCAGTACTTC.

The V call is TRBV19, the J call TRBJ2-1, with 15 bases identical to TRBD2. CDR1 and CDR2 from the germline V gene are LNHDA and SQIVND (reference sequence). The CDR3 has 17 amino acids. V gave up 6 bases and J gave up 0 bases; unmatched junction bases: 3. DNA of the CDR3: TGTGCCAGTAGAGGGACTAGCGGGAGGAGCTCCTACAATGAGCAGTTCTTC. It specifies CASRGTSGRSSYNEQFF.

The rearrangement uses TRBV29-1 and TRBJ1-4, with unresolved D. V was cut by 3 bases and J by 2 bases, with 1 base left in between. This CDR3 contains 11 residues. The germline V gene has CDR1 SQVTM and CDR2 ANQGSEA. The CDR3 DNA is TGCAGCGTTGATACTAATGAAAAACTGTTTTTT. As protein: CSVDTNEKLFF.

This clonotype appeared many times. The CDR3 nucleotides read TGCAGCGTCCCGGGACAGGGAAACACTGAAGCTTTCTTT. Translating it yields CSVPGQGNTEAFF. The gene calls are TRBV29-1 and TRBJ1-1, with 9 positions matching TRBD1. J gave up 2 bases and V 6 bases, and 4 bases lay outside the gene matches. The CDR3 spans 13 residues. Germline V lookup: CDR1 SQVTM, CDR2 ANQGSEA.

Here the CDR3 DNA reads TGTGCCAGCAGTACCCCGGGACTAGGTTTCTACGAGCAGTACTTC. Its translation is CASSTPGLGFYEQYF. The genes are TRBV12-3 or TRBV12-4 and TRBJ2-7, with TRBD2 matching over 8 bases. The V gene end was trimmed by 5 bases and the J gene end by 3 bases; junction bases not matched to a gene: 9. CDR3 size: 15 residues.

This clonotype was detected a few times. V is TRBV20-1 and J is TRBJ2-2, with TRBD1 identical over 7 bases. The V and J ends lost 0 bases and 2 bases, in that order; junction bases with no gene match: 3. CDR3 length: 15 amino acids. Germline values: CDR1 DFQATT, CDR2 SNEGSKA (reference sequence). The CDR3 sequence is CSARETGFNTGELFF. The DNA of the CDR3 is TGCAGTGCTAGAGAGACAGGGTTTAACACCGGGGAGCTGTTTTTT.

This sequence joins TRBV15 and TRBJ2-4, with D uncertain. V lost 0 bases to trimming and J lost 7 bases, with 10 bases between them. Germline CDR1 is LNHNV and CDR2 is YYDKDF (reference sequence). The CDR3 extends over 14 amino acids. The CDR3 nucleotides are TGTGCCACCAGCAGAGATGGTGATAGGAACATTCAGTACTTC. It is translated as CATSRDGDRNIQYF. The whole variable domain, filled in from reference TRBV15 and TRBJ2-4, reads DAMVIQNPRYQVTQFGKPVTLSCSQTLNHNVMYWYQQKSSQAPKLLFHYYDKDFNNEADTPDNFQSRRPNTSFCFLDIRSPGLGDTAMYLCATSRDGDRNIQYFGAGTRLSVL.

This clonotype came up many times. The chain combines TRBV4-2 with TRBJ2-5, with TRBD1 matching over 7 bases. V lost 0 bases to trimming and J lost 7 bases; unmatched junction nucleotides: 8. This CDR3 is built from 15 residues. Looked up from germline, CDR1 is LGHNA and CDR2 is YNFKEQ. CDR3 DNA: TGTGCCAGCAGCCAAGATCCTAGGGGGCTCGGGACCCAGTACTTC. Protein: CASSQDPRGLGTQYF.

V and J are TRBV15 and TRBJ2-5; the D gene is possibly TRBD1 (5 bases). Germline loops: CDR1 LNHNV, CDR2 YYDKDF (reference sequence). Trimming shortened V by 0 bases and J by 2 bases, and 10 bases separated the two germline ends. The length of the CDR3 is 15 residues. The CDR3 DNA reads TGTGCCACCAGCAGAGATTGGGCAGGGCAAGAGACCCAGTACTTC. This translates into CATSRDWAGQETQYF.

This clonotype was recorded at least ten times. The CDR3 spells CASSFGGGSYSDTQYF. The CDR3, as DNA: TGTGCCAGCAGTTTTGGGGGGGGGTCGTATTCAGATACGCAGTATTTT. The chain couples TRBV12-3 or TRBV12-4 to TRBJ2-3; TRBD2 matches 7 bases. This CDR3 spans 16 amino acids. The trim removed 3 bases at V and 4 bases at J, leaving 10 bases unmatched.

This clonotype was counted a few times. This chain joins TRBV27 and TRBJ2-7, with D uncertain. Trimming stripped 0 bases from V and 5 bases from J, with 11 bases between. Germline V gene lookup returns CDR1 MNHEY and CDR2 SMNVEV (reference sequence). CDR3 length equals 14 residues. The CDR3 bases are TGTGCCAGCAGTTTATCCCGGGCAAACCACGAGCAGTACTTC. This translates into CASSLSRANHEQYF.

V usage is TRBV3-1 and J usage is TRBJ2-6; D is uncertain. CDR3 length: 14 residues. Per germline, CDR1 LGHDT and CDR2 YNNKEL (reference sequence). V was trimmed by 6 bases and J by 4 bases, leaving 10 bases between them. The CDR3 is CASSLDDGANVLTF. The CDR3 DNA follows: TGTGCCAGCAGTTTGGATGACGGGGCCAACGTCCTGACTTTC.

This clonotype was counted ten times or more. The genes are TRBV29-1 and TRBJ2-7, with TRBD1 as a possible D gene (6 bases). V lost 5 bases and J lost 4, with 18 bases in between. From germline, CDR1 is SQVTM and CDR2 ANQGSEA. The CDR3 consists of 14 residues. In DNA form, the CDR3 reads TGCAGCGTTCTGGGGGACAAGGTACCATACGAGCAGTACTTC. Encoded protein: CSVLGDKVPYEQYF.

This clonotype was recorded at least ten times. The chain is built from TRBV28 and TRBJ1-2; D remains ambiguous. The CDR3 runs to 15 residues. V was shortened by 4 bases and J by 8 bases, with 20 bases between the two germline ends. Per germline, CDR1 MDHEN and CDR2 SYDVKM. The CDR3 loop reads CASSSNRGHLDGYTF. CDR3 nucleotide sequence: TGTGCCAGCAGTTCAAACCGCGGTCATCTAGACGGCTACACCTTC.

Many counts were recorded for this clonotype. This chain joins TRBV5-1 and TRBJ2-7, with 9 bases that match TRBD2. Germline V gene lookup returns CDR1 SGHRS and CDR2 YFSETQ. The CDR3 runs to 17 residues. Germline trimming cut 0 bases from V and 0 bases from J; bases unmatched to any gene: 7. The CDR3 DNA reads TGCGCCAGCAGCTTGGATATAGCGGGAGCCCCCTCCTACGAGCAGTACTTC. It yields the protein CASSLDIAGAPSYEQYF.